This T cell receptor (beta chain) was recovered during a study of shared clonotypes between healthy human individuals. In the case of this clone: The antigen is unknown.

Study findings and constraints: Having only a few donors restricted how much genetic and exposure-history diversity was captured. Lower generation probabilities were found for non-shared clonotypes than for those shared by all four donors.

It was across several immunoSEQ plates that each subset's genomic DNA was evenly split. As handled by the study authors: Filtering differed, since immunoSEQ gave only junction sequences and no quality scores. Here immunoSEQ multiplex PCR was the method, and the copy in TCRdb shows in-frame clones only, minus some. V, J and clone size were drawn from that table, and D and trimming were deduced from the DNA. The data contain 2 million to 2.5 million clones, approximately 96% of them singletons. Sequencing was done on a sample of naive CD4+ T cells sorted from blood. This sample's subset: CD45RA+ positively selected. The TCR sequence derives from a man aged 18 to 35 in good health.

DNA for the CDR3: TGTGCCATCAACGACAGTGGGGGTGGCTACACCTTC. It is translated as CAINDSGGGYTF. The chain has TRBV10-3 and TRBJ1-2, with D possibly matching TRBD1 (5 bases). This CDR3 has 12 amino acids. Germline CDR1 and CDR2: ENHRY and SYGVKD. Trimming removed 7 bases at V and 7 bases at J, with 13 bases between.